Listed below are T cell receptor beta chains from one sample, sequenced in a study of T cell repertoires in cytomegalovirus infection. TCRdb re-analysed the reads in MiXCR, keeping a single row per CDR3 protein. The sample records 380,000 or so distinct CDR3 sequences, about 32% being singletons. For these receptors, no antigen is known. Material: cultured PBMCs, obtained from culture after CMV antigen stimulation. All receptors derive from a human donor in good health (CMV status not recorded). Some clones in this sample may be carry-over from other donors' samples. Each CDR3 is given with its conserved first and last residue. A D gene is named only where the DNA matches it firmly. Not all rows give a size; the values are once, few, many and, for expanded clones, a class.

TRBV20-1	.	TRBJ1-1	.	CSGGGGSGTEAFF	TGCAGTGGCGGGGGGGGATCGGGCACTGAAGCTTTCTTT
TRBV7-2	.	TRBJ1-4	few	CASSLGPNEKLFF	TGTGCCAGCAGCTTAGGGCCTAATGAAAAACTGTTTTTT
TRBV6-2/TRBV6-3	.	TRBJ2-7	.	CASKKGTYEQYF	TGTGCCAGCAAGAAAGGGACCTACGAGCAGTACTTC
TRBV20-1	TRBD2	TRBJ2-1	.	CSAALAGRLNEQFF	TGCAGTGCCGCTCTAGCGGGGAGACTCAATGAGCAGTTCTTC
TRBV7-9	.	TRBJ1-1	.	CASSPTRGGNTEAFF	TGTGCCAGCAGCCCTACACGGGGCGGGAACACTGAAGCTTTCTTT
TRBV2	TRBD2	TRBJ2-3	.	CASKLANTDTQYF	TGTGCCAGCAAACTAGCGAATACAGATACGCAGTATTTT
TRBV27	.	TRBJ2-2	few	CASSPLKNTGELFF	TGTGCCAGCAGTCCACTAAAGAACACCGGGGAGCTGTTTTTT
TRBV11-2	.	TRBJ1-1	.	CASPAYVFDSNTEAFF	TGTGCCAGCCCAGCTTACGTATTCGACAGCAACACTGAAGCTTTCTTT
TRBV27	TRBD1	TRBJ1-2	.	CASSPGTTGGFGYTF	TGTGCCAGCAGCCCCGGCACCACAGGGGGATTTGGCTACACCTTC
TRBV7-2	TRBD2	TRBJ2-1	many	CASSPASGGSRLNEQFF	TGTGCCAGCAGCCCGGCATCTGGCGGGAGTCGCCTCAATGAGCAGTTCTTC
TRBV4-1	.	TRBJ1-5	few	CASSQDGVNSNQPQHF	TGCGCCAGCAGCCAAGACGGCGTCAATAGCAATCAGCCCCAGCATTTT
TRBV7-2	TRBD1	TRBJ2-7	few	CASSSRQGSGEQYF	TGTGCCAGCAGCTCGCGACAGGGCAGCGGCGAGCAGTACTTC
TRBV5-6	.	TRBJ1-4	.	CASSFRGASTNEKLFF	TGTGCCAGCAGCTTCAGGGGCGCATCAACTAATGAAAAACTGTTTTTT
TRBV15	.	TRBJ2-2	.	CATSRSGPNTGELFF	TGTGCCACCAGCAGGTCGGGACCGAACACCGGGGAGCTGTTTTTT
TRBV6-1	.	TRBJ1-5	.	CASSESWFNQPQHF	TGTGCCAGCAGTGAAAGTTGGTTCAATCAGCCCCAGCATTTT
TRBV7-8	.	TRBJ2-1	.	CASSLRGTAYNEQFF	TGTGCCAGCAGCTTAAGAGGCACAGCTTACAATGAGCAGTTCTTC
TRBV7-2	.	TRBJ1-3	.	CASSLSGFSSGNTIYF	TGTGCCAGCAGCTTATCGGGCTTCAGCTCTGGAAACACCATATATTTT
TRBV7-4	.	TRBJ1-3	.	CASDSRSGNTIYF	TGTGCCAGTGACAGTCGCTCTGGAAACACCATATATTTT
TRBV2	.	TRBJ2-7	once	CASSFMDEQYF	TGTGCCAGCAGCTTCATGGACGAGCAGTACTTC
TRBV7-2	.	TRBJ2-1	many	CASSGEGGYPYNEQFF	TGTGCCAGCAGCGGGGAAGGGGGGTACCCCTACAATGAGCAGTTCTTC
TRBV2	.	TRBJ1-2	few	CASSESGGNYGYTF	TGTGCCAGCAGTGAAAGCGGCGGGAACTATGGCTACACCTTC
TRBV7-2	TRBD2	TRBJ2-3	many	CASSSASGRMTDTQYF	TGTGCCAGCAGCTCTGCTAGCGGGAGAATGACAGATACGCAGTATTTT
TRBV29-1	.	TRBJ2-3	.	CSVKGRPGVRDTQYF	TGCAGCGTTAAGGGGCGGCCGGGGGTTAGAGATACGCAGTATTTT
TRBV20-1	TRBD2	TRBJ2-1	.	CSARRSAGGSNEQFF	TGCAGTGCTAGACGAAGCGCGGGAGGTAGTAATGAGCAGTTCTTC
TRBV7-2	.	TRBJ2-1	.	CASSFRGLAMNNEQFF	TGTGCCAGCAGCTTCAGGGGTCTAGCGATGAACAATGAGCAGTTCTTC
TRBV28	TRBD1	TRBJ1-2	many	CASSPTGTGNYGYTF	TGTGCCAGCAGTCCTACCGGGACAGGGAACTATGGCTACACCTTC
TRBV18	.	TRBJ2-5	.	CASSPQIDRSLDETQYF	TGTGCCAGCTCACCTCAGATAGACAGATCCCTCGACGAGACCCAGTACTTC